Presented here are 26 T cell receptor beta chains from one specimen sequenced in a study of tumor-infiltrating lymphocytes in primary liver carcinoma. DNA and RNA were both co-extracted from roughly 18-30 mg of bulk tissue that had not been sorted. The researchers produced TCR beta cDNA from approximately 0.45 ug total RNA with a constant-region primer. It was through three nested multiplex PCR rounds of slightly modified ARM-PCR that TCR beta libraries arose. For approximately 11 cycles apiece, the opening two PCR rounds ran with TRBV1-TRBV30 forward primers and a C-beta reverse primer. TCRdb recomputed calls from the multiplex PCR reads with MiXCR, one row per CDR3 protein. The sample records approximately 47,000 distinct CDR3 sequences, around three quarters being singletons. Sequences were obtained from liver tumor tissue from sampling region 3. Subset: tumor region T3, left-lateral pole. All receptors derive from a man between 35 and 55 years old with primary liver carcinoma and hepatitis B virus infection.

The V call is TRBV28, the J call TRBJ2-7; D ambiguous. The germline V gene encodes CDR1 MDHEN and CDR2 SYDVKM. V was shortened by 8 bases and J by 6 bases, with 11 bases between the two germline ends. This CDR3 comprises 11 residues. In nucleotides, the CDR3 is TGTGCCAGCCTAATGTTCGGCGAGCAGTACTTC. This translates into CASLMFGEQYF.

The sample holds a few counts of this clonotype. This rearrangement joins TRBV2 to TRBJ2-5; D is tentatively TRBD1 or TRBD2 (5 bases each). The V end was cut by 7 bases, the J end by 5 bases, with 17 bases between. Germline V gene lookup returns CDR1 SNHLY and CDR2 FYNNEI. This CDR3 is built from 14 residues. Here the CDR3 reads CASNGGSLQETQYF. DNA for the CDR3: TGTGCCAGCAATGGGGGATCCCTACAGGAGACCCAGTACTTC.

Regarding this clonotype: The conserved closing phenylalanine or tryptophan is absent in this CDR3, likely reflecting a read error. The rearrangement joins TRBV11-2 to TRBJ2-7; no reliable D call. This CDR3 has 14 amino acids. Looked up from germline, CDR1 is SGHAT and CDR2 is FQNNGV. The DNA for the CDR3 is TGTGTCAGCAGCTTCGGAGTTCATCGAATCGAGCAGTACATC. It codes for CVSSFGVHRIEQYI.

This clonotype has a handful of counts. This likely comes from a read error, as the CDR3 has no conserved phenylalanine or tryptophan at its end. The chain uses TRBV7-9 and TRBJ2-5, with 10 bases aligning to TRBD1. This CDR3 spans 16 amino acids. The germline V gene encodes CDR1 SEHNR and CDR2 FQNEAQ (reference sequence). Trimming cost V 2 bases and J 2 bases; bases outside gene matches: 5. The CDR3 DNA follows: TGTGCCAGCAGCTTACGGGACAGGGGAACGCAAGAGACCCAGTACTTA. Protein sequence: CASSLRDRGTQETQYL.

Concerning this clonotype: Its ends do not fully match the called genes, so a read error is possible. The CDR3 here is CASSSVRVGSYNEQFF. Here the CDR3 DNA reads TGTGCCAGCAGCTCCGTTAGGGTGGGGTCCTACAATGAGCAGTTCTTC. The chain uses TRBV4-1 and TRBJ2-1; D gene unclear. Germline CDR1 is MGHRA and CDR2 is YSYEKL. The CDR3 is 16 residues long.

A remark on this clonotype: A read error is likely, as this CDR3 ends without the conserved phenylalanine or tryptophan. CDR3 in DNA: TGTACCAGCAGTTTAAAGGCTAGCGGGAGCTCCTACAATGAGCAGTTCCTC. It translates to CTSSLKASGSSYNEQFL. This chain connects TRBV12-3 or TRBV12-4 to TRBJ2-1; 10 nucleotides align to TRBD2. The CDR3 runs 17 residues.

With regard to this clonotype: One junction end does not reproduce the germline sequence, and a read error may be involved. DNA for the CDR3: TGTGCCAGCAGTGTCGGACTTACCGGGGAGCTGATTTTT. It encodes CASSVGLTGELIF. The chain combines TRBV5-5 with TRBJ2-2, with D possibly being TRBD2 (5 bases). The germline V gene encodes CDR1 SGHKS and CDR2 YYEKEE (reference sequence). The CDR3 has 13 amino acids.

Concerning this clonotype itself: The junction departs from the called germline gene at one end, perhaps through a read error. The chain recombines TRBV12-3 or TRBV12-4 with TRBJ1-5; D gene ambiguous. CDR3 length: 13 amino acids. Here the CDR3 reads CASNLVSVQPKHF. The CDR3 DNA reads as TGTGCCAGCAATTTAGTAAGTGTTCAACCCAAGCATTTT.

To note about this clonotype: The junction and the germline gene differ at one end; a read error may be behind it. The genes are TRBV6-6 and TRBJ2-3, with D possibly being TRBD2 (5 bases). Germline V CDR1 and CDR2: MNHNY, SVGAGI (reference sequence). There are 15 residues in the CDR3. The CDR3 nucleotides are TGTGTCAGCAGTTGCCTGGGAGTGAGCACAGATACGCAGTATTTT. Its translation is CVSSCLGVSTDTQYF.

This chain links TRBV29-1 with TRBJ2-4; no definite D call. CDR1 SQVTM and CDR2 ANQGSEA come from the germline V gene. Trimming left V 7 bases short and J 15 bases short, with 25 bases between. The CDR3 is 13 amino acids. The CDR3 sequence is CSASLEAKNVRYF. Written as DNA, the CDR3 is TGCAGCGCCTCTCTGGAAGCCAAAAACGTTCGGTACTTC.

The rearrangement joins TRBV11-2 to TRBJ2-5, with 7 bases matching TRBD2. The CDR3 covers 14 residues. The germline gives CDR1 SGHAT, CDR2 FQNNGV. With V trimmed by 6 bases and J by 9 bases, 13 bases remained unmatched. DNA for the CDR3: TGTGCCAGCAGAAGAATGGAAGTCCGGGAGGCCCAGTACTTC. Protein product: CASRRMEVREAQYF.

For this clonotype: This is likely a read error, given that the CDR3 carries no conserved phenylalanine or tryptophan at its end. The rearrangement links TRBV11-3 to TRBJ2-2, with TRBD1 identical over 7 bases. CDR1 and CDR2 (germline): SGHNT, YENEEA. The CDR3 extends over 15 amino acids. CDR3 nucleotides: TGTGCCAGCGGCTTAGGACAGGTTGACACCGGGGAGCTGTTTGTT. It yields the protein CASGLGQVDTGELFV.

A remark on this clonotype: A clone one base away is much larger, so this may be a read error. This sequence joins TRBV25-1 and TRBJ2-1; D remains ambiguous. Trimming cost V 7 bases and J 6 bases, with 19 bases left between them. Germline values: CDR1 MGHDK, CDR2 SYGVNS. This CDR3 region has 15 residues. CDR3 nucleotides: TGTGCCAGCATTGTACTAATGGGAATCTTCAATGAGCAGTTCTTC. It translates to CASIVLMGIFNEQFF.

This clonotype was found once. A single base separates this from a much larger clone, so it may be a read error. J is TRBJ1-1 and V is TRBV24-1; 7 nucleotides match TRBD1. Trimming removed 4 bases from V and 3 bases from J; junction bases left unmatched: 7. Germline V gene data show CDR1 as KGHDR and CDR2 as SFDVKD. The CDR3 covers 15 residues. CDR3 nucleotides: TGTGCCACCAGTGACTACGCCACAGGGGACACTGAAGCTTTCTTT. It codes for CATSDYATGDTEAFF.

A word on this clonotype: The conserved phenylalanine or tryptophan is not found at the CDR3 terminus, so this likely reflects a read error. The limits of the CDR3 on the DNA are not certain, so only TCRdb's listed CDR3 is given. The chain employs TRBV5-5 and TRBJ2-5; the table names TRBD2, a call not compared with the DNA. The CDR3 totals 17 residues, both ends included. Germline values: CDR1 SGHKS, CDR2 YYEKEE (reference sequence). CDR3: CASSLGLARGYQETQHL.

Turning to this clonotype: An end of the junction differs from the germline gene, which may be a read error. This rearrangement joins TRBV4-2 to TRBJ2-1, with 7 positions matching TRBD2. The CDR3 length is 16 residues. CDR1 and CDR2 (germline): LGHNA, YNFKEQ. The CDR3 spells CTSSQDRSSGYNEQLF. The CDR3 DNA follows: TGTACCAGCAGCCAAGATAGGTCTAGCGGTTACAATGAGCAGCTCTTC.

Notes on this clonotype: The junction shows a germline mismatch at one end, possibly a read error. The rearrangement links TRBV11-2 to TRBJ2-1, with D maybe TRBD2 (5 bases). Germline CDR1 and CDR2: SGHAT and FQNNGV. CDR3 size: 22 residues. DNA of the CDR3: TGTGCCAGCAGCCTCTCCTATCGGGGTCCCGTGAAACGGGTTCGCTCCTACGATGAGCAGTTCTTC. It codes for CASSLSYRGPVKRVRSYDEQFF.

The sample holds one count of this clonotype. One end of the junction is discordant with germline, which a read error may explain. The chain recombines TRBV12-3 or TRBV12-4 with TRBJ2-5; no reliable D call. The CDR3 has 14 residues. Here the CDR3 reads CASSFPVTQETQYF. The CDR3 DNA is TGTGCCAGCAGTTTCCCGGTTACTCAAGAGACCCAGTATTTC.

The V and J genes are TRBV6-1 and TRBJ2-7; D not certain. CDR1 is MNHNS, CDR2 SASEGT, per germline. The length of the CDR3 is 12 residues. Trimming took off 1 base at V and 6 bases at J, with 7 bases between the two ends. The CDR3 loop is CASSEEVGEQYF. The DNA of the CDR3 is TGTGCCAGCAGTGAAGAGGTCGGCGAGCAGTACTTC.

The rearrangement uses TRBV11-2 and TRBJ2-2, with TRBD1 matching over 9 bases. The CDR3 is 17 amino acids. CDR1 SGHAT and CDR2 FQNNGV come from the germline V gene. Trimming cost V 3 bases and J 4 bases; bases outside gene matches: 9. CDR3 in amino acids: CASSFERDRVSTGELFF. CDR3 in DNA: TGTGCCAGCAGCTTCGAACGGGACAGGGTCAGCACCGGGGAGCTGTTTTTT.

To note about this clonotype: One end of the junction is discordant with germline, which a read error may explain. The CDR3 DNA sequence: TGCGCCGGCAGCCAAGATCTTAGCAGAAGCTCCTACGAGCAGTACTTC. It yields the protein CAGSQDLSRSSYEQYF. The chain is built from TRBV4-1 and TRBJ2-7; unclear D gene. Germline loops: CDR1 MGHRA, CDR2 YSYEKL. The length of the CDR3 is 16 residues.

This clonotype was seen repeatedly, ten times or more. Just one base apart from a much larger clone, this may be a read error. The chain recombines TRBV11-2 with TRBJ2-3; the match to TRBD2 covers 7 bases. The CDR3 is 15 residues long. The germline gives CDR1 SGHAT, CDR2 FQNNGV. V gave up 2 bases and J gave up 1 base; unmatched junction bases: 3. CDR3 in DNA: TGTGCCAGCAGCTTACGGGGGGTTGGCACAGATACGCAGTATTTT. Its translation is CASSLRGVGTDTQYF.

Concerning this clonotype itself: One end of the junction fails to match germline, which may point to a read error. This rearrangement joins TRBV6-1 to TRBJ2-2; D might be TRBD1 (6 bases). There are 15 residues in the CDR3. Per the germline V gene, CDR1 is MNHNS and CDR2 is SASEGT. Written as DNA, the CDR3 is TGTGCCAGCAGTGAGAGACAGGTGAACACCGGGGAGCTGCTTTTT. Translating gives CASSERQVNTGELLF.

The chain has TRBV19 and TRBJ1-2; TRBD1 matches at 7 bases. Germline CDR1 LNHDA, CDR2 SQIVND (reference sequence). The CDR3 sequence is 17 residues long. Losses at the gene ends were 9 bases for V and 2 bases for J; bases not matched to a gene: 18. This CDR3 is CASPSGPGVTGNYGYTF. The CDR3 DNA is TGTGCCAGCCCCTCTGGGCCAGGGGTGACAGGGAACTATGGCTACACCTTC.

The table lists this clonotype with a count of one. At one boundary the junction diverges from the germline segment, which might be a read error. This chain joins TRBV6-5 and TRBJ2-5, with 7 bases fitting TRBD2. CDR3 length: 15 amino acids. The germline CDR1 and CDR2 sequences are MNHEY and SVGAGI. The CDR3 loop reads CASSYGGGSSETRYF. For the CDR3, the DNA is TGTGCCAGCAGTTACGGGGGGGGTTCCTCAGAGACCCGGTACTTC.

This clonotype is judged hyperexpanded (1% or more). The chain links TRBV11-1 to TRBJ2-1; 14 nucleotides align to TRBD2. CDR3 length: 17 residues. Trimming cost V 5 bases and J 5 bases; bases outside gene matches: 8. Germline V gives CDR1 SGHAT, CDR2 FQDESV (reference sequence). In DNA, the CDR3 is TGTGCCAGCAGCCTGGGACTAGCGGGAGAAGTTGACAATGAGCAGTTCTTC. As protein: CASSLGLAGEVDNEQFF.